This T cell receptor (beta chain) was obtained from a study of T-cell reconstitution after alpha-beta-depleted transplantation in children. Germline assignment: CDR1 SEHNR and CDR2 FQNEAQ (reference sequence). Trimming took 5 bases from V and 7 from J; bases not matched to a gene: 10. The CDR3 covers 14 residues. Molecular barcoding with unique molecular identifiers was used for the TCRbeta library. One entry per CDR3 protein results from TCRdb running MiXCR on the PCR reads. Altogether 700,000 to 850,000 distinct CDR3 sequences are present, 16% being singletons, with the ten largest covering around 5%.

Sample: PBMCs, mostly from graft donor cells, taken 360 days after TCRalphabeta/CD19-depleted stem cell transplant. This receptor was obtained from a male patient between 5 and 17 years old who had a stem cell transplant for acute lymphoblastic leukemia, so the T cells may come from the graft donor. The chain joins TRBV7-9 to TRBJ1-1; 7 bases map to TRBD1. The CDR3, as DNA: TGTGCCAGCAGCCTGAGGGGGCTTGGAGTTGAAGCTTTCTTT. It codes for CASSLRGLGVEAFF.